This TCR beta chain was identified in a study of cytotoxic CD8 clonotypes in ibrutinib-treated CLL. About 2 micrograms of genomic DNA, which was extracted from cryopreserved PBMCs, served as the material used for the TCR beta libraries. The CDR3 totals 15 residues. V gave up 2 bases and J gave up 4 bases; unmatched junction bases: 7. Germline V CDR1 and CDR2: SGHNT, YYREEE (reference sequence). Method: immunoSEQ multiplex PCR; TCRdb's copy keeps in-frame clones and lacks some. The top ten hold around 8.1% of the sample, which has fewer than 25,000 clones, 78% seen once. Specimen: PBMCs, collected before ibrutinib treatment. This clonotype was obtained from a human donor with chronic lymphocytic leukemia. The rearrangement links TRBV5-4 to TRBJ2-5; 8 nucleotides line up with TRBD1. The CDR3 is CASSFSTGAGETQYF. CDR3 coding DNA: TGTGCCAGCAGCTTCTCGACAGGGGCGGGAGAGACCCAGTACTTC.